The clone carrying this T cell receptor (beta chain) was observed many times. This sample is drawn from a study of T cells in Graves' hyperthyroidism and ophthalmopathy. The TCR beta CDR3 regions underwent amplification using RNA transcripts as the source. During a first-round RT-PCR of the TCR CDR3, the HTBI primer set was used. TCRdb re-called the multiplex PCR reads with MiXCR, one entry per CDR3 protein. The sample yields around 360,000 distinct CDR3 sequences, nearly 15% seen once. The TCR originated in a woman aged 60-75 years with Graves' ophthalmopathy. The sample was blood.

CDR3 DNA: TGTGCCAGCAGCCTGGGGGGGAGGGCCGTCAATGAGCAGTTCTTC. Translation: CASSLGGRAVNEQFF. The genes are TRBV11-3 and TRBJ2-1, with TRBD2 matching 7 bases. CDR3 size: 15 residues. The germline CDR1 and CDR2 sequences are SGHNT and YENEEA. Trimming at V came to 5 bases and at J to 6 bases, leaving 10 bases not matched to a gene.